This T cell receptor (beta chain) emerged from a study of cytomegalovirus exposure and HLA in healthy donors. Overall study context: Samples from HLA-typed donors yielded about 85 million unique TCRs in an early data release.

This PCR relied on a set of 60 Vbeta primers and 13 Jbeta primers. Sequencing used immunoSEQ multiplex PCR; TCRdb keeps in-frame clones, though not all of them. The sample holds 150,000 or so clones, about 83% seen once. Germline V CDR1 and CDR2: LNHNV, YYDKDF (reference sequence). CDR3 length: 14 residues. V lost 5 bases and J lost 4; bases outside the gene matches: 7. As to this clone: Its antigen is not identified.

As for the donors, each was a healthy bone marrow donor. Broader study findings: Earlier findings revealed that most TCR beta V segments proved productive either about 87% or about 30% of the time.

The material sequenced was PBMCs. This rearrangement joins TRBV15 to TRBJ2-7; TRBD2 agrees at 8 bases. The receptor was isolated from a man in his forties or fifties in good health and CMV-seropositive. CDR3 in amino acids: CATSLSGSQYEQYF. CDR3 DNA: TGTGCCACCAGCCTAAGCGGGAGTCAGTACGAGCAGTACTTC.